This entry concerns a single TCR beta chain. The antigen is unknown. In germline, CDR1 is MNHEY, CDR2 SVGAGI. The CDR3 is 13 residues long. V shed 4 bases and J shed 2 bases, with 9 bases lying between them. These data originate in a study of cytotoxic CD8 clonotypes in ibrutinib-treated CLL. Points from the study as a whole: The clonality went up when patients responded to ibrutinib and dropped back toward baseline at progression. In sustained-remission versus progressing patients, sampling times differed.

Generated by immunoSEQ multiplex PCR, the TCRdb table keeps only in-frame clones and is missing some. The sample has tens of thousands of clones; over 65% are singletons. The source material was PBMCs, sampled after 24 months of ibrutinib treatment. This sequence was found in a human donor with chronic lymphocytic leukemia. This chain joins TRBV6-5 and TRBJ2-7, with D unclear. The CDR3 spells CASSSRRPYEQYF. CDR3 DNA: TGTGCCAGCAGTTCCAGGCGCCCCTACGAGCAGTACTTC.